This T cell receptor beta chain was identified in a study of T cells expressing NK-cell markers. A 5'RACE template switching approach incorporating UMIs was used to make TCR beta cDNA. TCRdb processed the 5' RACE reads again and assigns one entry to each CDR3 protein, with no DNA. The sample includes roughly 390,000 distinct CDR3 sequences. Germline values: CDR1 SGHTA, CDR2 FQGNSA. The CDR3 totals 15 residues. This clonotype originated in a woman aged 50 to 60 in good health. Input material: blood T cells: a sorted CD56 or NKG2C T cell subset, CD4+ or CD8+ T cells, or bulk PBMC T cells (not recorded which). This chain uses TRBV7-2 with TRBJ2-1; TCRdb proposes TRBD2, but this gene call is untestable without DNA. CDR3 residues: CASSLVGLGRPEQFF.